Presented here are 2 T cell receptor beta chains from one specimen sequenced in a study of cytomegalovirus exposure and HLA in healthy donors. With 60 Vbeta and 13 Jbeta primers, the PCR was carried out. TCRdb's table, derived via immunoSEQ multiplex PCR, lists solely in-frame clones and lacks some. The data contain 130,000 to 150,000 clones, around 77% of them singletons. Material: PBMCs. These receptors all come from a man aged 18 to 29 in good health and CMV-seronegative.

This clone was counted many times. This sequence joins TRBV2 and TRBJ1-2; no firm D call. Germline V CDR1 and CDR2: SNHLY, FYNNEI. With 7 bases removed from V and 5 bases from J, the gap between germline ends came to 11 bases. The CDR3 is made up of 12 amino acids. Here the CDR3 DNA reads TGTGCCAGCACCGAGGGCGGTTATGGCTACACCTTC. It translates to CASTEGGYGYTF.

The genes are TRBV7-2 and TRBJ1-2, with D hard to call. The CDR3 is 14 residues long. Germline lookup yields CDR1 SGHTA and CDR2 FQGNSA. Trimming pared 0 bases from V and 3 bases from J, leaving 8 bases between. The CDR3 protein is CASSLAGRDYGYTF. The CDR3 DNA follows: TGTGCCAGCAGCTTAGCAGGGAGAGACTATGGCTACACCTTC.